This T cell receptor (beta chain) was profiled in a study of cytomegalovirus exposure and HLA in healthy donors. It was with 60 Vbeta and 13 Jbeta primers that the PCR ran. Libraries were prepared by immunoSEQ multiplex PCR; TCRdb keeps only in-frame clonotypes and omits some of them. The table lists about 140,000 clones, approximately 79% of them singletons, with around 7% in the top ten. The germline gives CDR1 MDHEN, CDR2 SYDVKM. Trimming stripped 2 bases from V and 2 bases from J, with 10 bases between. The CDR3 runs 14 residues. This TCR was recovered from a man in his forties in good health and CMV-seropositive. The genes are TRBV28 and TRBJ2-7; D unresolved. Sequences were obtained from PBMCs. In DNA form, the CDR3 reads TGTGCCAGCAGTTTACGGGTAGGTCCCTACGAGCAGTACTTC. As protein: CASSLRVGPYEQYF. Full variable domain (remainder filled in from reference TRBV28 and TRBJ2-7): DVKVTQSSRYLVKRTGEKVFLECVQDMDHENMFWYRQDPGLGLRLIYFSYDVKMKEKGDIPEGYSVSREKKERFSLILESASTNQTSMYLCASSLRVGPYEQYFGPGTRLTVT.